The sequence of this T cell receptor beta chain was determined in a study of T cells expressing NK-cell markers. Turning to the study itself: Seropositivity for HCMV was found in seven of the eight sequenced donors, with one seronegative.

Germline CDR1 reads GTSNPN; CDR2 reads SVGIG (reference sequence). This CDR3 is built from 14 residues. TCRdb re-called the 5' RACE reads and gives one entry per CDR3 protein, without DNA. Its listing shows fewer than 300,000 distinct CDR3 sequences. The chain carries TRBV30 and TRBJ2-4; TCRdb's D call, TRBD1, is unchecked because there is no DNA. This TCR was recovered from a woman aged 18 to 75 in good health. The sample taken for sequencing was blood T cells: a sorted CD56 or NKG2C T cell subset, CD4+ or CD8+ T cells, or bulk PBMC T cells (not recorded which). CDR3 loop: CAWSVWGGANIQYF.